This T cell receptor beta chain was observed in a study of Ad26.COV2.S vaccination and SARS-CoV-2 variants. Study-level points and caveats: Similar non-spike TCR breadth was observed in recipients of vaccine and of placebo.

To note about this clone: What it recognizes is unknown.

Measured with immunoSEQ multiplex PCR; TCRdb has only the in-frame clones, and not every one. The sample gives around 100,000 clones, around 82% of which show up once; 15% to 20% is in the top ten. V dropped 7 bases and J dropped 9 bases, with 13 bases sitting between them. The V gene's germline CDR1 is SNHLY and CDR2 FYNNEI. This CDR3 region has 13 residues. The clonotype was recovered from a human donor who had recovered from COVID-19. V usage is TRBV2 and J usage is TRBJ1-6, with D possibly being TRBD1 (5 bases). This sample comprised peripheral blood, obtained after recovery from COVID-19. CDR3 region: CASIGTQSSPLHF. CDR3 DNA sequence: TGTGCCAGCATCGGGACCCAGAGTTCACCCCTCCACTTT.